One sample yielded the 15 T cell receptor beta chains listed below, sequenced in a study of blood T cell repertoires in COVID-19. Data came from immunoSEQ multiplex PCR; TCRdb stores just in-frame clones and leaves some out. The sample has more than 350,000 clones, about 90% seen once. The sequencing input was peripheral blood. All receptors derive from a woman aged 25 to 39 with COVID-19, enrolled during active disease.

The chain carries TRBV24-1 and TRBJ1-5; perhaps TRBD1 as D (5 bases). The CDR3 sequence is 14 residues long. V was cut by 1 base and J by 7 bases, with 10 bases left in between. Germline-derived CDR1 and CDR2 are KGHDR and SFDVKD. The CDR3 DNA follows: TGTGCCACCAGTGATTTAGGGGTATGGCAGCCCCAGCATTTT. Translating gives CATSDLGVWQPQHF.

The chain joins TRBV24-1 to TRBJ2-7; unclear D gene. With 4 bases removed from V and 3 bases from J, the gap between germline ends came to 12 bases. This CDR3 spans 14 amino acids. The germline gives CDR1 KGHDR, CDR2 SFDVKD. The CDR3 sequence is CATSDSGQDYEQYF. CDR3 DNA sequence: TGTGCCACCAGTGACTCCGGTCAGGACTACGAGCAGTACTTC.

This clone was observed once. The chain couples TRBV21-1 to TRBJ2-7; TRBD2, as called in the table, went unchecked against the DNA. TRBV21-1 is noted as a pseudogene. The CDR3 is 15 residues long. CDR3 residues: CASTSGSLCRGEQYF. CDR3 in DNA: TGTGCCAGCACCTCGGGGTCCTTGTGCCGGGGGGAGCAGTACTTC.

The chain uses TRBV2 and TRBJ1-1; TRBD1 might be the D (5 bases). Germline assignment: CDR1 SNHLY and CDR2 FYNNEI. This CDR3 comprises 11 residues. V was pared by 6 bases and J by 3 bases, with 5 bases between. The CDR3 DNA reads TGTGCCAGCAGAGGGGACACTGAAGCTTTCTTT. This sequence encodes CASRGDTEAFF.

This sequence joins TRBV6-5 and TRBJ2-1; TRBD2 agrees at 9 bases. Trimming cost V 4 bases and J 3 bases; bases outside gene matches: 7. The germline V gene encodes CDR1 MNHEY and CDR2 SVGAGI. The CDR3 runs to 16 residues. Here the CDR3 DNA reads TGTGCCAGCAGTTTTTTATCAGCGGGAGGCTACAATGAGCAGTTCTTC. This translates into CASSFLSAGGYNEQFF.

The genes are TRBV27 and TRBJ2-7; 8 positions agree with TRBD1. Germline V gene data show CDR1 as MNHEY and CDR2 as SMNVEV (reference sequence). CDR3 length: 14 amino acids. The ends lost 3 bases at V and 5 bases at J; junction bases unmatched: 6. The CDR3 coding sequence is TGTGCCAGCAGTTTCTCGGACAGGGTCCACGAGCAGTACTTC. Protein sequence: CASSFSDRVHEQYF.

CDR3 DNA sequence: TGTGCCAGTAGTATAGGGGGCGAAGGCTACGAGCAGTACTTC. Encoded protein: CASSIGGEGYEQYF. The rearrangement joins TRBV19 to TRBJ2-7; the D gene is possibly TRBD1 (5 bases). Trimming took 1 base from V and 3 from J, leaving 10 bases between them. CDR3 length equals 14 residues. Germline CDR1 and CDR2: LNHDA and SQIVND (reference sequence).

V and J are TRBV28 and TRBJ1-5; TRBD1 might be the D (6 bases). The CDR3 length is 15 residues. The V gene lost 2 bases and the J gene lost 7 bases, with 15 bases spanning the gap. Germline V gene lookup returns CDR1 MDHEN and CDR2 SYDVKM. The CDR3 DNA follows: TGTGCCAGCAGTTTAGTTGGGGGCGCTAGCCAGCCCCAGCATTTT. It is translated as CASSLVGGASQPQHF.

This chain connects TRBV28 to TRBJ2-5; tentative D call: TRBD2 (6 bases). The CDR3 covers 14 residues. The V end was cut by 6 bases, the J end by 5 bases, with 16 bases between. Germline lookup yields CDR1 MDHEN and CDR2 SYDVKM. This chain's CDR3 is CASSPLSRGETQYF. The CDR3 DNA reads TGTGCCAGCAGCCCTCTAAGTCGGGGGGAGACCCAGTACTTC.

The chain joins TRBV27 to TRBJ2-3, with D uncertain. The V and J ends lost 6 bases and 2 bases respectively, with 9 bases between them. CDR3 size: 13 residues. Germline values: CDR1 MNHEY, CDR2 SMNVEV (reference sequence). CDR3 region: CASRASLTDTQYF. The CDR3 DNA is TGTGCCAGCAGAGCAAGCCTCACAGATACGCAGTATTTT.

This clone was recorded only once. The chain has TRBV9 and TRBJ1-1, with 12 bases matching TRBD1. The CDR3 length is 19 residues. The V segment lost 4 bases and the J segment 4 bases; nucleotides outside the gene matches: 17. Germline CDR1 and CDR2: SGDLS and YYNGEE. The chain's CDR3 is CASSPGTGGLQASVTEAFF. CDR3 nucleotides: TGTGCCAGCAGCCCCGGGACAGGGGGCTTACAGGCCTCTGTCACTGAAGCTTTCTTT. Using reference TRBV9 and TRBJ1-1 for the parts outside the CDR3, the full variable domain is DSGVTQTPKHLITATGQRVTLRCSPRSGDLSVYWYQQSLDQGLQFLIQYYNGEERAKGNILERFSAQQFPDLHSELNLSSLELGDSALYFCASSPGTGGLQASVTEAFFGQGTRLTVV.

This chain connects TRBV10-3 to TRBJ2-1; weak D call: TRBD2 (6 bases). Looked up from germline, CDR1 is ENHRY and CDR2 is SYGVKD. This CDR3 region has 13 residues. V was pared by 6 bases and J by 5 bases, with 11 bases between. In DNA, the CDR3 is TGTGCCATCAGGGCGGGAAGGAACAATGAGCAGTTCTTC. Amino acid sequence: CAIRAGRNNEQFF.

V usage is TRBV28 and J usage is TRBJ1-2; no clear D. CDR1 and CDR2 from the germline V gene are MDHEN and SYDVKM. Deletions cut 3 bases from V and 7 bases from J, with 15 bases between. The CDR3 consists of 14 residues. Here the CDR3 reads CASSLVGMEVGYTF. In DNA, the CDR3 is TGTGCCAGCAGTTTGGTGGGGATGGAGGTTGGCTACACCTTC.

Notes on this clone: The sample carries other DNA sequences with the same CDR3. The chain uses TRBV5-1 and TRBJ2-7; 9 nucleotides align to TRBD2. Germline V gene data show CDR1 as SGHRS and CDR2 as YFSETQ. This CDR3 has 15 amino acids. Losses at the gene ends were 0 bases for V and 4 bases for J; bases not matched to a gene: 5. Written as DNA, the CDR3 is TGCGCCAGCAGCTTGGCCGGGACTAGCAGTTACGAGCAGTACTTC. Encoded protein: CASSLAGTSSYEQYF.

The count of this clone is one. V gene TRBV6-5 combines with J gene TRBJ2-5; tentatively, D is TRBD2 (6 bases). Germline V gene sequence: CDR1 MNHEY, CDR2 SVGAGI. The CDR3 length is 16 residues. Trimming cost V 0 bases and J 5 bases, with 16 bases left between them. CDR3 in DNA: TGTGCCAGCAGTTACTCGGGTTCGCGGGGCGGGGAGACCCAGTACTTC. Translated, it gives CASSYSGSRGGETQYF.